This T cell receptor (beta chain) was retrieved from a study of T-cell memory formation after mild COVID-19. About the study: Clusters of TCRs were largely donor specific. General study results and limits: Clones that contracted from day 15 to 85 had balanced CD4/CD8; later expanders were CD4+ biased.

In the case of this clonotype: What it binds is unknown. The junction and the germline gene differ at one end; a read error may be behind it.

CDR1 ENHRY and CDR2 SYGVKD come from the germline V gene. The CDR3 contains 13 residues. 5'RACE, which relied on constant-segment primers, yielded TCR alpha and TCR beta cDNA libraries carrying sample barcodes and UMIs. TCRdb fed the 5' RACE reads into MiXCR, producing one record per CDR3 protein. The sample contains about 250,000 distinct CDR3 sequences, 15% to 19% of which appear only once. The sample was PBMCs or a T cell subset sorted from them (not recorded which). The receptor was derived from an adult woman who had mild COVID-19 (a few samples of this study predate the infection). Cell type and time point are not known. The chain has TRBV10-3 and TRBJ2-3; 8 nucleotides agree with TRBD2. The CDR3 reads CAIKGLATYTQYF. In DNA form, the CDR3 reads TGTGCCATCAAAGGACTAGCCACATATACGCAGTATTTT.